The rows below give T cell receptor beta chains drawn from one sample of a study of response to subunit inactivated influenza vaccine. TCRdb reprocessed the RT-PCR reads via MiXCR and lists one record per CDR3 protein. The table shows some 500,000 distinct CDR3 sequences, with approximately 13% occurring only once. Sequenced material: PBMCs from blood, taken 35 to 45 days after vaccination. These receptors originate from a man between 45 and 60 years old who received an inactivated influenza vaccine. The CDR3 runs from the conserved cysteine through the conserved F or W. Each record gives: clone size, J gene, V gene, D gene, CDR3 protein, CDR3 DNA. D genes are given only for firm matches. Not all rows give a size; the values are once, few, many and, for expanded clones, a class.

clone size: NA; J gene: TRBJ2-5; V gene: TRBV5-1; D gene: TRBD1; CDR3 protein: CASSLRGQEETQYF; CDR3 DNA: TGCGCCAGCAGCTTGAGGGGACAGGAAGAGACCCAGTACTTC
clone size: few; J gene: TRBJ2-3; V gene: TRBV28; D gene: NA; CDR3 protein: CASSRARSSFGYTQYF; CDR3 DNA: TGTGCCAGCAGCCGAGCTAGGTCTTCCTTCGGATATACGCAGTATTTT
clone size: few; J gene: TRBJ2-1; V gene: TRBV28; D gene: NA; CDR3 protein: CASSLGLAKIYNEQFF; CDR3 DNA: TGTGCCAGCAGTTTAGGGCTAGCGAAGATCTACAATGAGCAGTTCTTC
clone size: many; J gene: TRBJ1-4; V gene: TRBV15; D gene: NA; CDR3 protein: CATSRVNEKLFF; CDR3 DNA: TGTGCCACCAGCCGGGTAAATGAAAAACTGTTTTTT
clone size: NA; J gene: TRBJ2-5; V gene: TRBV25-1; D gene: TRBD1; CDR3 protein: CASSEGQDSYQETQYF; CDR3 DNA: TGTGCCAGCAGTGAAGGACAGGATAGCTATCAAGAGACCCAGTACTTC
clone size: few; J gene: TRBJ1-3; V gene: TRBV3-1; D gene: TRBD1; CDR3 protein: CASSQRLRTGPSSGNTIYF; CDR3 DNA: TGTGCCAGCAGCCAAAGACTGAGGACAGGGCCAAGCTCTGGAAACACCATATATTTT
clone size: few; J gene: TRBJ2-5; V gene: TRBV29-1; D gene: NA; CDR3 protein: CSVPSRQTQETQYF; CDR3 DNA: TGCAGCGTTCCATCCCGACAGACCCAAGAGACCCAGTACTTC
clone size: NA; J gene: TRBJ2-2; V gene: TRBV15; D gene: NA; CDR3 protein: CATSRDRGSTGELFF; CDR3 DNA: TGTGCCACCAGCAGAGACAGGGGATCCACCGGGGAGCTGTTTTTT
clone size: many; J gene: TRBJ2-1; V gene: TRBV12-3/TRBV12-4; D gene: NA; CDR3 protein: CASLGGIRSSYNEQFF; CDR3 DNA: TGTGCCAGCCTGGGCGGGATACGTAGCTCCTACAATGAGCAGTTCTTC
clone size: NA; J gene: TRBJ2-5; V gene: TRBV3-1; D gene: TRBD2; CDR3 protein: CASSQGTRRETQYF; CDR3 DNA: TGTGCCAGCAGCCAAGGGACTAGGAGGGAGACCCAGTACTTC
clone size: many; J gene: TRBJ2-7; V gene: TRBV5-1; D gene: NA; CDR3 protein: CASSLSPAENSYEQYF; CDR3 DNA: TGCGCCAGCAGCTTGAGTCCAGCAGAGAACTCCTACGAGCAGTACTTC
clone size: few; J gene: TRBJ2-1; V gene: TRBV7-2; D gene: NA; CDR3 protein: CASIVFGDNEQFF; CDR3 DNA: TGTGCCAGCATCGTTTTTGGGGACAATGAGCAGTTCTTC
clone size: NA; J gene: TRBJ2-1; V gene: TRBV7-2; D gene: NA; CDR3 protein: CASSYPGTPVNEQFF; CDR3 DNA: TGTGCCAGCAGTTACCCCGGGACCCCTGTCAATGAGCAGTTCTTC
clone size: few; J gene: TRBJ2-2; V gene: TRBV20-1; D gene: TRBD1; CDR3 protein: CSARPGQLNTGELFF; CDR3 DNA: TGCAGTGCTAGGCCGGGACAGCTAAACACCGGGGAGCTGTTTTTT
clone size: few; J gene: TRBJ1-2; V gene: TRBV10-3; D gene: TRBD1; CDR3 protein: CAISEIGQVLLGGYTF; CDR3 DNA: TGTGCCATCAGTGAGATAGGACAGGTCCTTCTGGGAGGCTACACCTTC
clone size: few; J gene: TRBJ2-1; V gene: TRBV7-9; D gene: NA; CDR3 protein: CASSGGPDAYNEQFF; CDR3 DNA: TGTGCCAGCAGCGGGGGGCCGGACGCCTACAATGAGCAGTTCTTC
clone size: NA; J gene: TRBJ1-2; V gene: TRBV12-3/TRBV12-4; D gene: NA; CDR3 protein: CASTLSRERGYTF; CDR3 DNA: TGTGCCAGCACTTTAAGCCGGGAGCGAGGCTACACCTTC
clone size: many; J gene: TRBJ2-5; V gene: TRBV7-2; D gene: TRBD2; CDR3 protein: CASSLNQGGLAQYF; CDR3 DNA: TGTGCCAGCAGCTTAAACCAGGGAGGGTTGGCCCAGTACTTC
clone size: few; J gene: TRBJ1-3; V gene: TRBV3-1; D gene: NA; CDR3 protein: CASSLRSGNTIYF; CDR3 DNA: TGTGCCAGCAGCCTTCGGTCTGGAAACACCATATATTTT
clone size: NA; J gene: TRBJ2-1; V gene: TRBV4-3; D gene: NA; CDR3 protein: CASSQAPGTQYNEQIF; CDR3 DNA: TGCGCCAGCAGCCAAGCCCCCGGGACACAATACAATGAGCAGATCTTC
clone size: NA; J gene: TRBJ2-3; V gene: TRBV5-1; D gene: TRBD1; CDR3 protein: CASSLRGKTGDTDTQYF; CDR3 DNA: TGCGCCAGCAGCTTGCGAGGGAAGACAGGGGACACAGATACGCAGTATTTT
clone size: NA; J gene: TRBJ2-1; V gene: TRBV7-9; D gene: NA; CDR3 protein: CASRRGETPYNEQFF; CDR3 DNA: TGTGCCAGCAGGAGGGGGGAGACTCCCTACAATGAGCAGTTCTTC
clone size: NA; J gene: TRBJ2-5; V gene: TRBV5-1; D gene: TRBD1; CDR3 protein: CASSLEDRTVQETQYF; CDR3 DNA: TGCGCCAGCAGCTTGGAGGACAGGACTGTCCAAGAGACCCAGTACTTC
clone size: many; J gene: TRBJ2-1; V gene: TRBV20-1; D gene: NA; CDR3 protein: CSAGPRNEQFF; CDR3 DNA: TGCAGTGCTGGACCTCGAAATGAGCAGTTCTTC
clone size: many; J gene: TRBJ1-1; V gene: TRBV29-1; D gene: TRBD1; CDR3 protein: CSVGQGYTEAFF; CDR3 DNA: TGCAGCGTCGGACAGGGGTACACTGAAGCTTTCTTT
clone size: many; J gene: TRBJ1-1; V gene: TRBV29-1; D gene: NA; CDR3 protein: CSVVGHLNTEAFF; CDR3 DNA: TGCAGCGTTGTTGGACACTTGAACACTGAAGCTTTCTTT
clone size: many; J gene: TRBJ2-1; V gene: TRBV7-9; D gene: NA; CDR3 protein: CASSLALGNEQFF; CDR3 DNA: TGTGCCAGCAGCTTAGCGCTTGGGAATGAGCAGTTCTTC
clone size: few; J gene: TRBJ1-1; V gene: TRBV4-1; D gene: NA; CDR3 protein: CASSRVLGSTEAFF; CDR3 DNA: TGCGCCAGCAGCCGAGTACTCGGGAGCACTGAAGCTTTCTTT
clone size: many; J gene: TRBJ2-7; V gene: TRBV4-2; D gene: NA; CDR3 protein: CASSAGVGPPQMVAYEQYF; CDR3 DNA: TGTGCCAGCAGCGCAGGGGTAGGGCCACCTCAAATGGTAGCCTACGAGCAGTACTTC
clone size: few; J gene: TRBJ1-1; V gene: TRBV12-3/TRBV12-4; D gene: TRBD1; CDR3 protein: CASSFEKGAGTEAFF; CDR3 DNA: TGTGCCAGCAGTTTTGAGAAGGGGGCAGGGACTGAAGCTTTCTTT
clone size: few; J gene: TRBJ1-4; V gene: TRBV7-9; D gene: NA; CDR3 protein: CASSLSQNEKLFF; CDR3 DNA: TGTGCCAGCAGCTTATCCCAAAATGAAAAACTGTTTTTT
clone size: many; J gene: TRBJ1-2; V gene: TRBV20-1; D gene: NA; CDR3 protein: CSARDYTAYGYTF; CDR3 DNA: TGCAGTGCTAGAGATTACACGGCCTATGGCTACACCTTC
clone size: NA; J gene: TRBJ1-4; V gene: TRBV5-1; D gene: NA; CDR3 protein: CASSPQEPNEKLFF; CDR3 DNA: TGCGCCAGCAGCCCACAGGAGCCTAATGAAAAACTGTTTTTT
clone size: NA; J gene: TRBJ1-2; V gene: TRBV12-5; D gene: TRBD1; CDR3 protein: CASGLFPEDRNNYGYTF; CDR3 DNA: TGTGCTAGTGGTTTGTTTCCCGAGGACAGGAACAACTATGGCTACACCTTC
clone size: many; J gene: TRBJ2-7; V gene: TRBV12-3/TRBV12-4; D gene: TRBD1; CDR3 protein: CASRSRDRADHEQYF; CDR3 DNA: TGTGCCAGCCGTTCGAGGGACAGGGCGGATCACGAGCAGTACTTC
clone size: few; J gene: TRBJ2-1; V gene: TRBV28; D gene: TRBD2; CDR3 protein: CASSLGPGGSKPYNEQFF; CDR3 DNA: TGTGCCAGCAGTTTAGGTCCGGGAGGATCCAAACCTTACAATGAGCAGTTCTTC
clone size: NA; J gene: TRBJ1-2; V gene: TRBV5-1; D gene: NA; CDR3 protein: CASSPDGASGGYTF; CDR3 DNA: TGCGCCAGCAGCCCGGACGGGGCGAGCGGCGGCTACACCTTC
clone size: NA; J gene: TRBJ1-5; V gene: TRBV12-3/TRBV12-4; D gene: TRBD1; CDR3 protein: CASSPKGQRLWPQHF; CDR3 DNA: TGTGCCAGCAGTCCGAAGGGACAGCGCCTTTGGCCCCAGCATTTT
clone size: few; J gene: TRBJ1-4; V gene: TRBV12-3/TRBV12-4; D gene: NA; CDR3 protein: CASSDDYTGAENEKLFF; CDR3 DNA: TGTGCCAGCAGCGACGATTACACAGGAGCCGAAAATGAAAAACTGTTTTTT
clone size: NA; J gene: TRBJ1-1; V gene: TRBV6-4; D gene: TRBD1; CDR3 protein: CASKPGQGNTEAFF; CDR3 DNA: TGTGCCAGCAAACCCGGACAGGGGAACACTGAAGCTTTCTTT
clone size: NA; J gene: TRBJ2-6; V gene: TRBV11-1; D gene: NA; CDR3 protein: CASSLASTGPSGANVLTF; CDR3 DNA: TGTGCCAGCAGCTTAGCCTCGACAGGCCCTTCTGGGGCCAACGTCCTGACTTTC
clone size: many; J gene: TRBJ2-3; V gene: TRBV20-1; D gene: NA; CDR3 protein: CSARDGNPPADTQYF; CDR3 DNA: TGCAGTGCTAGAGATGGGAACCCCCCGGCAGATACGCAGTATTTT
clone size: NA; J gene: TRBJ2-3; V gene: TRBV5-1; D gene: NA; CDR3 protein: CASSFPLSPDTQYF; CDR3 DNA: TGCGCCAGCAGCTTCCCCCTGAGCCCAGATACGCAGTATTTT
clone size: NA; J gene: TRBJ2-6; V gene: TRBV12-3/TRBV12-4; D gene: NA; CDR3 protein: CASRGLGSSGANVLTF; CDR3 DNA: TGTGCCAGCAGGGGACTGGGGAGCTCTGGGGCCAACGTCCTGACTTTC
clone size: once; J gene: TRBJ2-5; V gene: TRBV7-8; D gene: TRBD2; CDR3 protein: CASSSVAGGRVETQYF; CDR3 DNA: TGTGCCAGCAGCAGCGTCGCGGGGGGGCGCGTGGAGACCCAGTACTTC
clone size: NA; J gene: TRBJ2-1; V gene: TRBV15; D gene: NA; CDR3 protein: CATSRDLQDEQFF; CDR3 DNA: TGTGCCACCAGCAGAGATCTTCAAGATGAGCAGTTCTTC
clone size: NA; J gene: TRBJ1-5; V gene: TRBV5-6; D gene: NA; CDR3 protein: CASSLQGNNQPQHF; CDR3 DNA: TGTGCCAGCAGCTTGCAGGGTAACAATCAGCCCCAGCATTTT
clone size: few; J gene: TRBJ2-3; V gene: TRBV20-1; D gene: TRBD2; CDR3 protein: CSASPSSGATDTQYF; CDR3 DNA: TGCAGTGCTAGCCCTTCTAGCGGGGCCACAGATACGCAGTATTTT
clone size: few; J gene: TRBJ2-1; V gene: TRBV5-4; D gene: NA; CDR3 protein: CASSPWNDNEQFF; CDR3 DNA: TGTGCCAGCAGCCCCTGGAATGACAATGAGCAGTTCTTC
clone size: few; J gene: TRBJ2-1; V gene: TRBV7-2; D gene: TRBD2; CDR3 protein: CASSYGTSDYNEQFF; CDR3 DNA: TGTGCCAGCAGCTACGGGACTAGCGATTACAATGAGCAGTTCTTC
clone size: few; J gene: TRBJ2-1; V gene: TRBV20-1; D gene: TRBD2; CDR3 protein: CSARSQAGGHNEQFF; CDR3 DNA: TGCAGTGCTAGGTCTCAAGCGGGAGGTCACAATGAGCAGTTCTTC
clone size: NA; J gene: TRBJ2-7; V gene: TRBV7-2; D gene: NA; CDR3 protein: CASSPTGPGSYEQYF; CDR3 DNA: TGTGCCAGCAGCCCAACGGGACCGGGATCCTACGAGCAGTACTTC
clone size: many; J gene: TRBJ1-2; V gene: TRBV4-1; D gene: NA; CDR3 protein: CASSLTGGHYGYTF; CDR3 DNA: TGCGCCAGCAGCCTAACCGGGGGACACTATGGCTACACCTTC
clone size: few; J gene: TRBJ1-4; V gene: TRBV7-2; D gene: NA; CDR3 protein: CASSLSTREKLFF; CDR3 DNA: TGTGCCAGCAGCTTAAGTACTAGGGAAAAACTGTTTTTT
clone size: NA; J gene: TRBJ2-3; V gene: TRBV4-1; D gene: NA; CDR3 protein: CASSQTDSYRTDTQYF; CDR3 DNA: TGCGCCAGCAGCCAAACAGACTCATACCGCACAGATACGCAGTATTTT
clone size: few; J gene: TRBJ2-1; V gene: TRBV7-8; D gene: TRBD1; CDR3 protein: CASSVGQVDEQFF; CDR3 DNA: TGTGCCAGCAGCGTAGGACAGGTCGATGAGCAGTTCTTC
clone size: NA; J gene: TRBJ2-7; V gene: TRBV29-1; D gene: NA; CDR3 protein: CSVEYTGRGSYEQYF; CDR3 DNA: TGCAGCGTTGAGTATACAGGGAGGGGCTCCTACGAGCAGTACTTC
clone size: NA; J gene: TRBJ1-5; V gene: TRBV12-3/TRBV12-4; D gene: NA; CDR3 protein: CASSAQGSNQPQHF; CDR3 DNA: TGTGCCAGCAGCGCACAGGGCTCCAATCAGCCCCAGCATTTT
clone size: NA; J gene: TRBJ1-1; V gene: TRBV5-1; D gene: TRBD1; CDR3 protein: CASSFRGRTEAFF; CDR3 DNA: TGCGCCAGCAGCTTCAGGGGGCGGACTGAAGCTTTCTTT